This TCR beta chain was sequenced for a study of cytomegalovirus exposure and HLA in healthy donors. Libraries were prepared by immunoSEQ multiplex PCR; TCRdb keeps only in-frame clonotypes and omits some of them. The profile shows roughly 150,000 clones, approximately 96% of them singletons. The ends lost 7 bases at V and 0 bases at J; junction bases unmatched: 9. CDR3 length equals 17 residues. The germline CDR1 and CDR2 sequences are SNHLY and FYNNEI. The receptor was isolated from a woman under 30 in good health and CMV-seronegative. The sequencing input was PBMCs. The J gene is TRBJ1-6, the V gene TRBV2; 7 bases line up with TRBD1. The CDR3 protein is CASTTEQGGSYNSPLHF. The CDR3 region has the DNA TGTGCCAGCACAACGGAGCAGGGGGGCTCCTATAATTCACCCCTCCACTTT.